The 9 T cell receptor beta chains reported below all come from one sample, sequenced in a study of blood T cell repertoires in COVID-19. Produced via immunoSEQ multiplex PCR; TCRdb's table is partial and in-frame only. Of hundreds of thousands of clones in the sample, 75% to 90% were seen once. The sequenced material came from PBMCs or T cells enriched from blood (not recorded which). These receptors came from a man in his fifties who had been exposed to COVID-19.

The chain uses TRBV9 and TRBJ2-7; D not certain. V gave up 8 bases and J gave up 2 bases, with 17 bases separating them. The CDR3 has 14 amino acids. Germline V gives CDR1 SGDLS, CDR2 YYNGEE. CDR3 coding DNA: TGTGCCAGTAAAGGAGCCCACTACCCCTACGAGCAGTACTTC. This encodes CASKGAHYPYEQYF.

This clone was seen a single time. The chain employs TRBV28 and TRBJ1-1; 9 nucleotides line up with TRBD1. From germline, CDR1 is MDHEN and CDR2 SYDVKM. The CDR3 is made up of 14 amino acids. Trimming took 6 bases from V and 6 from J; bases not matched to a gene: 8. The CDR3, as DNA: TGTGCCAGCAGCGCCGGGACAGGGATACCTGAAGCTTTCTTT. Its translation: CASSAGTGIPEAFF.

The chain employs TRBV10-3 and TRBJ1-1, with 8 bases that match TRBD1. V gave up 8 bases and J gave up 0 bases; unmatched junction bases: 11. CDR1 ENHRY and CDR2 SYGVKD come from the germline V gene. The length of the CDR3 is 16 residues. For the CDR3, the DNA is TGTGCCATCTCTGCCTGGGACAGGTCCATGAACACTGAAGCTTTCTTT. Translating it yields CAISAWDRSMNTEAFF.

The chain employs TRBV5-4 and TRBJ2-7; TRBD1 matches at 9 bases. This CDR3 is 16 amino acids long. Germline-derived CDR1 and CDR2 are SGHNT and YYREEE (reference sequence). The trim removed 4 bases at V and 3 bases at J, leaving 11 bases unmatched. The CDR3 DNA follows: TGTGCCAGCAGCGCTGGGACAGGGCCAACGAGCTACGAGCAGTACTTC. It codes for CASSAGTGPTSYEQYF.

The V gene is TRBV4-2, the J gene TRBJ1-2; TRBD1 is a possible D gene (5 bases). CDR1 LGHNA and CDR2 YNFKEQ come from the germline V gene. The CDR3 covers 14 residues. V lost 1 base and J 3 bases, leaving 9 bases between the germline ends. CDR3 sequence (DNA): TGTGCCAGCAGCCAAGTGGCCAGGGACTATGGCTACACCTTC. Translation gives CASSQVARDYGYTF.

The CDR3 sequence: CASSLVTGTFTDTQYF. Here the CDR3 DNA reads TGTGCCAGCAGCTTAGTGACAGGGACCTTCACAGATACGCAGTATTTT. V usage is TRBV7-2 and J usage is TRBJ2-3, with TRBD1 matching over 7 bases. CDR3 length: 16 residues. V shed 1 base, J shed 2 bases, and the junction held 6 bases outside the gene matches. Germline values: CDR1 SGHTA, CDR2 FQGNSA.

The CDR3 sequence is CASSLGWQGLGSPLHF. The CDR3 coding sequence is TGTGCCAGCAGTTTGGGTTGGCAGGGGTTAGGATCACCCCTCCACTTT. V gene TRBV28 combines with J gene TRBJ1-6; D may be TRBD1 (6 bases). There are 16 residues in the CDR3. V shed 3 bases and J shed 10 bases, with 19 bases lying between them. Germline CDR1 MDHEN, CDR2 SYDVKM.

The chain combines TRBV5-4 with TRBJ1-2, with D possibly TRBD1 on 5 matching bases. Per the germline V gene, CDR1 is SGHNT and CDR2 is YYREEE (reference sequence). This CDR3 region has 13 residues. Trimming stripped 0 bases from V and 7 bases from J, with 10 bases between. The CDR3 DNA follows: TGTGCCAGCAGCTTGGAGGGGATGCGTGGCTACACCTTC. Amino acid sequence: CASSLEGMRGYTF.

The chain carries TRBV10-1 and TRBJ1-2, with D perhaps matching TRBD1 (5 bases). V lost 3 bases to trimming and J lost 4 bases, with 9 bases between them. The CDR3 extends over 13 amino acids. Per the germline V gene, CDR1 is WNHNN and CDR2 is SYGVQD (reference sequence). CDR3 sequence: CASSDGATYGYTF. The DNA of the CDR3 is TGCGCCAGCAGTGATGGGGCCACCTATGGCTACACCTTC.